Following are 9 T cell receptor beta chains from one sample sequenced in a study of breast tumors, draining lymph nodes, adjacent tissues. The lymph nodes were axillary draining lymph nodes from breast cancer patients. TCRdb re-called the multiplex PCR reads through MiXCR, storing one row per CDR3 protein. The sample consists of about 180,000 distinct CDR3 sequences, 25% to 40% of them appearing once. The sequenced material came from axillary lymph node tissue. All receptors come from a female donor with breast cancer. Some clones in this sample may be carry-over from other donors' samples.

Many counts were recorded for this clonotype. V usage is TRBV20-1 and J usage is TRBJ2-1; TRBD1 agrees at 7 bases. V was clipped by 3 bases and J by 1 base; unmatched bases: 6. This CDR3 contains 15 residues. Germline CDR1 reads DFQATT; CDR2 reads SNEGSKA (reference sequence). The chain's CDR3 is CSASDRELSYNEQFF. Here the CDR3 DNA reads TGCAGTGCTAGTGACAGGGAATTATCCTACAATGAGCAGTTCTTC.

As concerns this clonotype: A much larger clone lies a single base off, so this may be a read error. The CDR3 is CSARDNYEQSF. CDR3 DNA sequence: TGCAGTGCTAGGGACAACTACGAGCAGTCCTTC. The genes are TRBV20-1 and TRBJ2-7; perhaps TRBD1 as D (5 bases). Germline CDR1 DFQATT, CDR2 SNEGSKA (reference sequence). The CDR3 spans 11 residues.

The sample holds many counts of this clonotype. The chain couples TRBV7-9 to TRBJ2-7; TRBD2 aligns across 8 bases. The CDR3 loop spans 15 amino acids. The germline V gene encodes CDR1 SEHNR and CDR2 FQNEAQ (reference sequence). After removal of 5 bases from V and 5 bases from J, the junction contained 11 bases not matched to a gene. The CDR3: CASSAPGLGSDEQYF. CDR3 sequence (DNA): TGTGCCAGCAGCGCTCCGGGACTAGGGTCTGACGAGCAGTACTTC.

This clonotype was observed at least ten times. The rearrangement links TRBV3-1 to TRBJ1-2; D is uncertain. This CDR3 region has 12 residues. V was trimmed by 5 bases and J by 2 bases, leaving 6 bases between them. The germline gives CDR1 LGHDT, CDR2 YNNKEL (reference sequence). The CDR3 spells CASSGTNYGYTF. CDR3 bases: TGTGCCAGCAGCGGCACCAACTATGGCTACACCTTC.

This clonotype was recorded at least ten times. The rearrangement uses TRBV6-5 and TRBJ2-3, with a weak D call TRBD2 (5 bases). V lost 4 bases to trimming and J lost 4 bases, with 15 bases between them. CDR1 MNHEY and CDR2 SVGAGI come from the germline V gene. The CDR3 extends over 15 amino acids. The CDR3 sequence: CASSWVGDVADTQYF. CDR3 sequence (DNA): TGTGCCAGCAGTTGGGTGGGAGACGTTGCAGATACGCAGTATTTT.

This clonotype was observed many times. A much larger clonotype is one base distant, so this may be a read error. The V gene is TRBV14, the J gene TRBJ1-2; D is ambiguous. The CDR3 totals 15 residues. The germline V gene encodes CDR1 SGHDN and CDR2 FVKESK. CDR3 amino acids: CASSQSGRANYGSTF. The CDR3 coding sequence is TGTGCCAGCAGCCAATCCGGACGGGCGAACTATGGCTCCACCTTC.

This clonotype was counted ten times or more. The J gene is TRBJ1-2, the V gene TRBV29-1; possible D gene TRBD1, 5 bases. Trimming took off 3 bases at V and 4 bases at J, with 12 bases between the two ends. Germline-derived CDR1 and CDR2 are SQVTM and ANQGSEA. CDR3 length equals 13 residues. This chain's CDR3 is CSVDWGSLYGYTF. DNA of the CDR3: TGCAGCGTTGATTGGGGGAGCCTCTATGGCTACACCTTC. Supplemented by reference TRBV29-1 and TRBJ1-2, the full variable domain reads SAVISQKPSRDICQRGTSLTIQCQVDSQVTMMFWYRQQPGQSLTLIATANQGSEATYESGFVIDKFPISRPNLTFSTLTVSNMSPEDSSIYLCSVDWGSLYGYTFGSGTRLTVV.

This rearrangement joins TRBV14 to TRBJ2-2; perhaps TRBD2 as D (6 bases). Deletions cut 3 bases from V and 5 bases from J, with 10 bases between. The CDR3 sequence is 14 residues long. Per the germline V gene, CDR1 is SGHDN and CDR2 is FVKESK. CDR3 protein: CASSQRGRTGELFF. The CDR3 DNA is TGTGCCAGCAGCCAGCGGGGTCGGACCGGGGAGCTGTTTTTT.

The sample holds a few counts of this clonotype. The CDR3 region is CASSYANRHLAKNIQYF. CDR3 DNA: TGCGCCAGCAGCTACGCAAACAGGCATCTAGCCAAAAACATTCAGTACTTC. The chain links TRBV4-1 to TRBJ2-4; perhaps TRBD1 as D (5 bases). The CDR3 contains 17 residues. V lost 5 bases, J lost 0 bases, and 17 bases lay in between. Germline lookup yields CDR1 MGHRA and CDR2 YSYEKL.